One sample yielded the 27 T cell receptor beta chains listed below, sequenced in a study of Ad26.COV2.S vaccination and SARS-CoV-2 variants. The assay was immunoSEQ multiplex PCR, and TCRdb's table has in-frame clones only and misses some. This table holds some 370,000 clones, 83% found once. This sample's treatment: around 19 received Ad26.COV2.S at low or high dose, single or two shots; about 5 received placebo; per-sample allocation not given. Each sample was drawn 63 days after the first injection (of vaccine or placebo). Sequencing used peripheral blood, obtained in a trial of Ad26.COV2.S vaccine versus placebo. The receptor source for this set is a person aged 18-65 years who received the Ad26.COV2.S COVID-19 vaccine or a placebo.

This rearrangement joins TRBV18 to TRBJ1-2; 7 bases match TRBD1. The CDR3 loop spans 15 amino acids. Trimming cost V 2 bases and J 1 base; bases outside gene matches: 4. The germline gives CDR1 KGHSH, CDR2 LQKENI. CDR3 in DNA: TGTGCCAGCTCACCAAGACAGGGCCATAACTATGGCTACACCTTC. It codes for CASSPRQGHNYGYTF.

The chain employs TRBV5-1 and TRBJ2-7; TRBD2 might be the D (5 bases). This CDR3 spans 15 amino acids. Germline CDR1 is SGHRS and CDR2 is YFSETQ. Trimming removed 1 base at V and 0 bases at J, with 11 bases between. The CDR3 DNA reads as TGCGCCAGCAGCTTGTCAGTTACTAGCTCCTACGAGCAGTACTTC. It is translated as CASSLSVTSSYEQYF.

The gene calls are TRBV30 and TRBJ1-6; D may be TRBD1 (6 bases). The germline V gene encodes CDR1 GTSNPN and CDR2 SVGIG (reference sequence). Between the trimmed V and J ends, which lost 0 bases and 7 bases, there was a span of 10 bases. The CDR3 is 14 residues long. The CDR3 reads CAWSVGTGNSPLHF. The CDR3 bases are TGTGCCTGGAGTGTAGGAACAGGGAATTCACCCCTCCACTTT.

V usage is TRBV13 and J usage is TRBJ1-1, with TRBD1 identical over 7 bases. This CDR3 has 13 residues. CDR1 is PRHDT and CDR2 is FYEKMQ in the germline V gene (reference sequence). V shed 7 bases and J 3 bases; nucleotides not matched to a gene: 5. CDR3 sequence: CASTRQGHTEAFF. The CDR3 nucleotides are TGTGCCAGCACCAGACAGGGCCACACTGAAGCTTTCTTT.

The gene calls are TRBV6-2 or TRBV6-3 and TRBJ1-2; a possible D gene is TRBD1 (5 bases). V was pared by 2 bases and J by 4 bases, with 11 bases between. Per the germline V gene, CDR1 is MNHEY and CDR2 is SVGEGT. CDR3 length equals 14 residues. CDR3 loop: CASSYGDGFYGYTF. CDR3 nucleotides: TGTGCCAGCAGTTACGGGGACGGATTCTATGGCTACACCTTC.

The V call is TRBV4-1, the J call TRBJ2-1; D gene unclear. Germline lookup yields CDR1 MGHRA and CDR2 YSYEKL. V was shortened by 4 bases and J by 7 bases, with 8 bases between the two germline ends. CDR3 size: 12 residues. The CDR3 coding sequence is TGCGCCAGCAGCCTGGGCCGGAATGAGCAGTTCTTC. Encoded protein: CASSLGRNEQFF.

J is TRBJ2-1 and V is TRBV4-3; the match to TRBD2 covers 9 bases. The trim removed 0 bases at V and 7 bases at J, leaving 7 bases unmatched. This CDR3 has 16 residues. Germline V CDR1 and CDR2: LGHNA, YSLEER. CDR3 loop: CASSQEWRGGINEQFF. The CDR3 DNA reads TGCGCCAGCAGCCAAGAGTGGCGGGGGGGAATAAATGAGCAGTTCTTC.

The CDR3 region is CASSVAGSGSPLHF. CDR3 DNA sequence: TGTGCCAGCAGCGTTGCAGGGAGTGGTTCACCCCTCCACTTT. This chain connects TRBV9 to TRBJ1-6; D is possibly TRBD1 (5 bases). Trimming shortened V by 2 bases and J by 9 bases, and 12 bases separated the two germline ends. In germline, CDR1 is SGDLS, CDR2 YYNGEE. The CDR3 consists of 14 residues.

This chain connects TRBV5-6 to TRBJ2-7, with TRBD1 as a possible D gene (6 bases). The CDR3 runs 16 residues. The germline gives CDR1 SGHDT, CDR2 YYEEEE. Trimming left V 0 bases short and J 3 bases short, with 16 bases between. The CDR3 sequence is CASSLATDPRGYEQYF. For the CDR3, the DNA is TGTGCCAGCAGCTTGGCTACAGATCCCAGGGGCTACGAGCAGTACTTC.

Only a few counts were recorded for this clone. The chain has TRBV7-9 and TRBJ1-5, with a tentative D call TRBD1 (5 bases). CDR1 SEHNR and CDR2 FQNEAQ come from the germline V gene (reference sequence). Trimming took off 3 bases at V and 9 bases at J, with 18 bases between the two ends. This CDR3 is 15 amino acids long. The CDR3 here is CASSLGDDERVPQHF. The CDR3 DNA is TGTGCCAGCAGCTTGGGGGACGACGAAAGGGTGCCCCAGCATTTT.

This clone showed up just a few times. V and J are TRBV27 and TRBJ1-2; D unresolved. CDR3 size: 14 residues. CDR1 and CDR2 from the germline V gene are MNHEY and SMNVEV (reference sequence). Trimming shortened V by 6 bases and J by 1 base, and 12 bases separated the two germline ends. CDR3 residues: CASRGRNLNYGYTF. As DNA, the CDR3 is TGTGCCAGCAGAGGACGGAACCTTAACTATGGCTACACCTTC.

Worth noting for this clone: A read error may be the cause here, since a much bigger clone is one base away. This chain connects TRBV7-2 to TRBJ1-5, with a tentative D call TRBD1 (6 bases). The V end lost 3 bases, the J end lost 5 bases, and 8 bases lay between the germline ends. This CDR3 spans 13 amino acids. Per the germline V gene, CDR1 is SGHTA and CDR2 is FQGNSA. Here the CDR3 DNA reads TGTGCCAGCAGCTTTAACAGGGATCAGCCCCAGCATTTT. Amino acid sequence: CASSFNRDQPQHF.

The rearrangement links TRBV5-4 to TRBJ2-7; 7 nucleotides align to TRBD2. This CDR3 region has 14 residues. CDR1 and CDR2 (germline): SGHNT, YYREEE (reference sequence). The junction had 5 bases not matched to a gene; V was cut back by 4 bases and J by 1 base. CDR3 bases: TGTGCCAGCAGCCCCTGGGAGGGATCCTACGAGCAGTACTTC. Protein product: CASSPWEGSYEQYF.

CDR3 DNA sequence: TGTGCCAGCATCCTCCCGGGAGCTCAGCTGCCCCAGCATTTT. Translation: CASILPGAQLPQHF. This chain links TRBV27 with TRBJ1-5; D uncertain. The CDR3 runs 14 residues. Per the germline V gene, CDR1 is MNHEY and CDR2 is SMNVEV (reference sequence). V was clipped by 7 bases and J by 9 bases, with 19 bases between them.

The CDR3 region has the DNA TGTGCCAGCAGCTTCAGCGGCCCCTTTGGGGAGCTGTTTTTT. Amino acid sequence: CASSFSGPFGELFF. V is TRBV7-3 and J is TRBJ2-2, with a possible D match to TRBD2 (5 bases). Per the germline V gene, CDR1 is SGHTA and CDR2 is FQGTGA. CDR3 length: 14 amino acids. V lost 3 bases to trimming and J lost 8 bases, with 13 bases between them.

The rearrangement uses TRBV19 and TRBJ1-4; 9 bases agree with TRBD1. Germline CDR1 and CDR2: LNHDA and SQIVND (reference sequence). V was pared by 9 bases and J by 7 bases, with 9 bases of the junction left unmatched. CDR3 length equals 14 residues. CDR3 sequence: CASLDRGGGEKLFF. Here the CDR3 DNA reads TGTGCCAGCCTGGACAGGGGCGGAGGTGAAAAACTGTTTTTT.

The J gene is TRBJ2-3, the V gene TRBV7-2; TRBD2 matches at 10 bases. Germline CDR1 is SGHTA and CDR2 is FQGNSA. Trimming took 1 base from V and 1 from J; bases not matched to a gene: 5. This CDR3 has 17 amino acids. The CDR3 loop reads CASSLEGAGGGTDTQYF. The CDR3 region has the DNA TGTGCCAGCAGCTTAGAAGGAGCGGGGGGGGGCACAGATACGCAGTATTTT. The full variable domain, in which reference TRBV7-2 and TRBJ2-3 provide the parts outside the CDR3, is GAGVSQSPSNKVTEKGKDVELRCDPISGHTALYWYRQSLGQGLEFLIYFQGNSAPDKSGLPSDRFSAERTGGSVSTLTIQRTQQEDSAVYLCASSLEGAGGGTDTQYFGPGTRLTVL.

This clone has a single count. For the CDR3, the DNA is TGTGCCAGTAGTTCCGGACGATTAAGAGCCGGGGAGCTGTTTTTT. It specifies CASSSGRLRAGELFF. The V gene is TRBV19, the J gene TRBJ2-2; no clear D gene. The V and J ends lost 5 bases and 6 bases respectively, with 16 bases between them. There are 15 residues in the CDR3. Germline V gene sequence: CDR1 LNHDA, CDR2 SQIVND (reference sequence).

The chain is built from TRBV5-1 and TRBJ2-7; D gene uncertain. The CDR3 runs 13 residues. The V end lost 3 bases, the J end lost 5 bases, and 12 bases lay between the germline ends. Germline CDR1 is SGHRS and CDR2 is YFSETQ. This CDR3 is CASSSSPKDEQYF. The DNA for the CDR3 is TGCGCCAGCAGCTCTTCCCCAAAGGACGAGCAGTACTTC. Using reference TRBV5-1 and TRBJ2-7 for the parts outside the CDR3, the full variable domain is KAGVTQTPRYLIKTRGQQVTLSCSPISGHRSVSWYQQTPGQGLQFLFEYFSETQRNKGNFPGRFSGRQFSNSRSEMNVSTLELGDSALYLCASSSSPKDEQYFGPGTRLTVT.

The CDR3 bases are TGTGCCAGCAGCCGGGGCGGGAGCTCCTACAATGAGCAGTTCTTC. Translating gives CASSRGGSSYNEQFF. The chain joins TRBV5-4 to TRBJ2-1, with 7 bases matching TRBD2. The ends lost 4 bases at V and 0 bases at J; junction bases unmatched: 4. Germline CDR1 SGHNT, CDR2 YYREEE (reference sequence). The CDR3 runs 15 residues.

The J gene is TRBJ1-1, the V gene TRBV7-9, with D tentatively TRBD1 (5 bases). The CDR3 is 12 amino acids. CDR1 and CDR2 from the germline V gene are SEHNR and FQNEAQ (reference sequence). The ends were cut back, 1 base at V and 7 bases at J, with 7 bases in the middle. The CDR3 sequence: CASSLGGSEAFF. Written as DNA, the CDR3 is TGTGCCAGCAGCTTAGGGGGGAGTGAAGCTTTCTTT. Complete variable domain (other parts from reference TRBV7-9 and TRBJ1-1): DTGVSQNPRHKITKRGQNVTFRCDPISEHNRLYWYRQTLGQGPEFLTYFQNEAQLEKSRLLSDRFSAERPKGSFSTLEIQRTEQGDSAMYLCASSLGGSEAFFGQGTRLTVV.

This clone was seen only once. The chain employs TRBV5-1 and TRBJ2-7; 7 nucleotides agree with TRBD1. This CDR3 contains 15 residues. Trimming at V came to 1 base and at J to 4 bases, leaving 8 bases not matched to a gene. The germline CDR1 and CDR2 sequences are SGHRS and YFSETQ. CDR3 DNA sequence: TGCGCCAGCAGCTTGACAGGGGCAGCGGAATACGAGCAGTACTTC. This sequence encodes CASSLTGAAEYEQYF.

Here the CDR3 DNA reads TGTGCCAGCAGTCCCCGACAGGGGTACTCACCCCTCCACTTT. Amino acid sequence: CASSPRQGYSPLHF. V is TRBV27 and J is TRBJ1-6; 8 bases agree with TRBD1. J lost 10 bases, V lost 5 bases, and 7 bases had no gene match. The CDR3 is 14 residues long. Germline V CDR1 and CDR2: MNHEY, SMNVEV (reference sequence).

This clone has a single count. V is TRBV13 and J is TRBJ2-2, with TRBD2 matching 8 bases. The CDR3 has 14 amino acids. V lost 6 bases, J lost 7 bases, and 7 bases stayed unmatched. The germline V gene encodes CDR1 PRHDT and CDR2 FYEKMQ (reference sequence). The CDR3 nucleotides read TGTGCCAGCAGACGCGGGGGGCGCGGCGGGGAGCTGTTTTTT. Protein: CASRRGGRGGELFF.

There are a few counts of this clone. The gene calls are TRBV2 and TRBJ1-3, with no clear D. Trimming pared 5 bases from V and 1 base from J, leaving 12 bases between. The germline V gene has CDR1 SNHLY and CDR2 FYNNEI. The CDR3 totals 15 residues. In DNA form, the CDR3 reads TGTGCCAGCAGTAAGAGAGGAGGATCTGGAAACACCATATATTTT. It specifies CASSKRGGSGNTIYF. The full variable domain, in which reference TRBV2 and TRBJ1-3 provide the parts outside the CDR3, is EPEVTQTPSHQVTQMGQEVILRCVPISNHLYFYWYRQILGQKVEFLVSFYNNEISEKSEIFDDQFSVERPDGSNFTLKIRSTKLEDSAMYFCASSKRGGSGNTIYFGEGSWLTVV.

CDR3 in amino acids: CACSDRGVDEQYF. CDR3 in DNA: TGTGCCTGTAGCGACAGGGGAGTCGACGAGCAGTACTTC. The chain couples TRBV30 to TRBJ2-7; the match to TRBD1 covers 8 bases. The length of the CDR3 is 13 residues. Germline CDR1 is GTSNPN and CDR2 is SVGIG (reference sequence). The J segment lost 5 bases and the V segment lost 6 bases, leaving 9 bases of the junction unmatched.

This chain joins TRBV9 and TRBJ2-1; TRBD1 matches at 10 bases. Losses at the gene ends were 7 bases for V and 0 bases for J; bases not matched to a gene: 4. Germline values: CDR1 SGDLS, CDR2 YYNGEE. This CDR3 contains 15 residues. The CDR3: CASSRTGGSYNEQFF. The CDR3 region has the DNA TGTGCCAGCTCCCGGACAGGGGGCTCCTACAATGAGCAGTTCTTC.